This T cell receptor (beta chain) emerged from a study of cytomegalovirus exposure and HLA in healthy donors. TCRdb's table, derived via immunoSEQ multiplex PCR, lists solely in-frame clones and lacks some. The table includes fewer than 150,000 clones, around nine tenths detected once. Germline V gene lookup returns CDR1 SGHKS and CDR2 YYEKEE (reference sequence). This CDR3 has 14 amino acids. The V segment lost 0 bases and the J segment 2 bases; nucleotides outside the gene matches: 1. The specimen sequenced was PBMCs. The receptor comes from a young man in good health and CMV-seropositive. This chain links TRBV5-5 with TRBJ1-2, with 7 bases fitting TRBD1. The CDR3 loop is CASSLEQGNYGYTF. CDR3 DNA sequence: TGTGCCAGCAGCTTGGAACAGGGGAACTATGGCTACACCTTC.